This T cell receptor (beta chain) was profiled in a study of blood T cells in healthy people across ages. The J segment lost 7 bases and the V segment lost 6 bases, leaving 3 bases of the junction unmatched. CDR3 length: 12 residues. Approximately 10 milliliters was the volume of peripheral blood drawn from each donor. Primers used in a second PCR of roughly 6 to 12 cycles were a sample-barcoded 5' primer and a J-beta primer mix. TCRdb independently ran MiXCR on the 5' RACE reads; one entry per CDR3 protein. The sample records hundreds of thousands of distinct CDR3 sequences, approximately 60% being singletons.

The chain couples TRBV12-3 or TRBV12-4 to TRBJ1-2; 9 bases line up with TRBD1. This receptor was identified in a man between 35 and 55 years old in good health. Specimen: blood. The CDR3, as DNA: TGTGCCAGCAGGGGACAGGGAGTTGGCTACACCTTC. Translation: CASRGQGVGYTF.